These 13 T cell receptor beta chains came from one sample sequenced in a study of shared clonotypes between healthy human individuals (dated by TCRdb to about 2020). CD8 naive samples were obtained by positive selection for CCR7 among CD45RO-negative cells, yielding a CD45RA+CCR7+ population from which TemRA cells were excluded. The protocol used for the library was the immunoSEQ multiplex PCR assay. This immuneACCESS table, as held by TCRdb, lists in-frame sequences with V and J called but not all clones. Of the missing ones, under half trace to an unresolved V gene in checked studies; the others have no known cause. Within this sample are about 680,000 clones, with just over 90% of them counted one time only. Roughly 22% of the sample belongs to the ten largest clones. The source material was naive CD8+ T cells sorted from blood. This specimen's cell subset or site label, interpreted: CD45RA+CCR7+. The receptors derive from a man aged 25-40 years in good health.

The V call is TRBV10-2, the J call TRBJ2-1; D unresolved. CDR3 size: 14 residues. V was trimmed by 6 bases and J by 5 bases, leaving 14 bases between them. The germline V gene encodes CDR1 WSHSY and CDR2 SAAADI. DNA of the CDR3: TGCGCCAGCAGCTACAACCGGATAAACAATGAGCAGTTCTTC. As protein: CASSYNRINNEQFF.

This clone has a single count. The chain recombines TRBV27 with TRBJ2-7; D is ambiguous. The CDR3 length is 13 residues. V was pared by 3 bases and J by 0 bases, with 6 bases between. CDR1 is MNHEY, CDR2 SMNVEV, per germline (reference sequence). CDR3 region: CASSFSHSYEQYF. The CDR3 region has the DNA TGTGCCAGCAGTTTTTCGCACTCCTACGAGCAGTACTTC.

The chain joins TRBV30 to TRBJ2-1; tentatively, D is TRBD1 or TRBD2 (5 bases each). CDR1 is GTSNPN and CDR2 is SVGIG in the germline V gene (reference sequence). The CDR3 runs 12 residues. Trimming took off 3 bases at V and 8 bases at J, with 11 bases between the two ends. CDR3 loop: CAWRVRGDEQFF. CDR3 bases: TGTGCCTGGAGGGTTAGAGGGGATGAGCAGTTCTTC.

The rearrangement links TRBV19 to TRBJ2-7; D possibly uses TRBD1 or TRBD2 (5 bases each). The CDR3 runs 14 residues. Trimming pared 6 bases from V and 2 bases from J, leaving 14 bases between. Germline CDR1 LNHDA, CDR2 SQIVND (reference sequence). The CDR3 nucleotides are TGTGCCAGTAGCAGGGAGAACGTCCCCTACGAGCAGTACTTC. Its translation is CASSRENVPYEQYF.

This clone was counted a single time. The chain uses TRBV10-1 and TRBJ2-7; possibly TRBD1 or TRBD2 for D (6 bases each). CDR1 is WNHNN and CDR2 is SYGVQD in the germline V gene (reference sequence). V was cut by 4 bases and J by 6 bases, with 22 bases left in between. This CDR3 spans 16 amino acids. The DNA for the CDR3 is TGCGCCAGCAGTGGGACACACGACAGGTTCGGGGGCGAGCAGTACTTC. This encodes CASSGTHDRFGGEQYF.

The chain employs TRBV11-2 and TRBJ2-2; a possible D gene is TRBD1 (6 bases). Germline V gene sequence: CDR1 SGHAT, CDR2 FQNNGV. The CDR3 is made up of 16 amino acids. The germline V and J ends were trimmed by 4 bases and 0 bases, with 12 bases remaining between them. The CDR3 sequence: CASSSPGHANTGELFF. CDR3 in DNA: TGTGCCAGCAGCTCTCCGGGACACGCGAACACCGGGGAGCTGTTTTTT.

With regard to this clone: Other DNA sequences from this sample encode an identical CDR3 as well. CDR3 loop: CASSLGQNNQPQHF. CDR3 in DNA: TGTGCCAGCAGCCTTGGACAGAACAATCAGCCCCAGCATTTT. The J gene is TRBJ1-5, the V gene TRBV7-9; D is possibly TRBD1 (6 bases). The CDR3 covers 14 residues. Germline lookup yields CDR1 SEHNR and CDR2 FQNEAQ (reference sequence). V lost 5 bases to trimming and J lost 3 bases, with 11 bases between them.

This chain uses TRBV27 with TRBJ2-3; 10 bases agree with TRBD2. The CDR3 extends over 17 amino acids. V gave up 3 bases and J gave up 1 base; unmatched junction bases: 7. CDR1 and CDR2 (germline): MNHEY, SMNVEV (reference sequence). CDR3 in amino acids: CASSLTSGPPGTDTQYF. In DNA form, the CDR3 reads TGTGCCAGCAGTTTGACTAGCGGGCCCCCCGGCACAGATACGCAGTATTTT.

This clone was seen just once. V gene TRBV2 combines with J gene TRBJ2-3, with D possibly being TRBD2 (5 bases). The V gene's germline CDR1 is SNHLY and CDR2 FYNNEI. Deletions cut 3 bases from V and 7 bases from J, with 20 bases between. The CDR3 totals 16 residues. The DNA for the CDR3 is TGTGCCAGCAGTGAGTACTGGACTGCAGCTTCTAATACGCAGTATTTT. Translation gives CASSEYWTAASNTQYF.

This chain links TRBV10-3 with TRBJ1-1; D is perhaps TRBD1 (5 bases). This CDR3 has 14 residues. CDR1 is ENHRY and CDR2 is SYGVKD in the germline V gene. Trimming removed 8 bases from V and 1 base from J, with 14 bases in between. CDR3 amino acids: CAIGGSGWNTEAFF. In DNA, the CDR3 is TGTGCCATCGGCGGGTCAGGGTGGAACACTGAAGCTTTCTTT.

Worth noting for this clone: Its ends do not fully match the called genes, so a read error is possible. The V call is TRBV15, the J call TRBJ2-2, with 7 nucleotides matching TRBD1. Germline V lookup: CDR1 LNHNV, CDR2 YYDKDF (reference sequence). The CDR3 sequence is 16 residues long. In nucleotides, the CDR3 is TGTGCCACCAGCGGAGAAGGGGGCCTAAACACCGGGGAGCTGTTTTTT. Translating it yields CATSGEGGLNTGELFF.

The chain carries TRBV13 and TRBJ1-4, with TRBD1 identical over 8 bases. The V gene end was trimmed by 7 bases and the J gene end by 8 bases; junction bases not matched to a gene: 6. Per the germline V gene, CDR1 is PRHDT and CDR2 is FYEKMQ (reference sequence). CDR3 length equals 13 residues. The CDR3 DNA is TGTGCCAGCACTCAGGGGGCCTTGGAAAAACTGTTTTTT. Translating it yields CASTQGALEKLFF.

This chain uses TRBV7-9 with TRBJ2-7; perhaps TRBD2 as D (5 bases). Germline lookup yields CDR1 SEHNR and CDR2 FQNEAQ (reference sequence). Trimming removed 1 base at V and 5 bases at J, with 18 bases between. The CDR3 has 16 amino acids. The CDR3 region is CASSLGFGVKMDEQYF. DNA for the CDR3: TGTGCCAGCAGCTTAGGATTCGGGGTTAAAATGGACGAGCAGTACTTC.